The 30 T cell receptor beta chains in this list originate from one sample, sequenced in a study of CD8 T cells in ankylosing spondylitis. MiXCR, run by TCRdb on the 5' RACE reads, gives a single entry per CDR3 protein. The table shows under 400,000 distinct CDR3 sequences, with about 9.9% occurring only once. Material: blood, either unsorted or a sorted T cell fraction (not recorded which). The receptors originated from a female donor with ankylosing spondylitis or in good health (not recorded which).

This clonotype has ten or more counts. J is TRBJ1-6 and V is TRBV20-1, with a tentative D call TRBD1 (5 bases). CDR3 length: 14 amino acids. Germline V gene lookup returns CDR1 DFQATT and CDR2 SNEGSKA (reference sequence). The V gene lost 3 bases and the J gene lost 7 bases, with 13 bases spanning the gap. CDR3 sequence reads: CSARSGTANSPLHF. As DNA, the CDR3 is TGCAGTGCTAGGTCCGGGACGGCGAATTCACCCCTCCACTTT.

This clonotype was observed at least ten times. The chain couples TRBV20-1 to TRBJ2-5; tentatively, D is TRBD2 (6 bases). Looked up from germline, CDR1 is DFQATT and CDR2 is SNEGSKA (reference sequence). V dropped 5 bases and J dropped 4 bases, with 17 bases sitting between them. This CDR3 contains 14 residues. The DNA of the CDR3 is TGCAGTGCTGATCGGTTCGGGGGATCAGAGACCCAGTACTTC. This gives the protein CSADRFGGSETQYF.

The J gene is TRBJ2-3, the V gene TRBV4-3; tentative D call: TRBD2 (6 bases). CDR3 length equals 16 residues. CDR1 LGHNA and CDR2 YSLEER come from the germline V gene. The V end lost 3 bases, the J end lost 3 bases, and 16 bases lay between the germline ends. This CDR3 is CASSQNAGSPTDTQYF. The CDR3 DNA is TGCGCCAGCAGCCAGAATGCGGGATCACCAACAGATACGCAGTATTTT.

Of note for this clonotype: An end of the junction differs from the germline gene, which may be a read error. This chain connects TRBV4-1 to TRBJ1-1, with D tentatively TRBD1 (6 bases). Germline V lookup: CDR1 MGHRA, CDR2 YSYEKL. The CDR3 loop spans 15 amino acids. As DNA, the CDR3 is TGCGCCAGTAGCCAACTACAGGGAGGAGGGACTGAAACTTTCTTT. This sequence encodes CASSQLQGGGTETFF.

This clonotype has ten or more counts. The DNA of the CDR3 is TGTGCCAGCAGCCAAGATCTGGGGCGAAGGTCCCAGCATTTT. As protein: CASSQDLGRRSQHF. The chain has TRBV3-1 and TRBJ1-5; a weak D match, TRBD1 (5 bases). Looked up from germline, CDR1 is LGHDT and CDR2 is YNNKEL (reference sequence). Trimming left V 0 bases short and J 11 bases short, with 14 bases between. The CDR3 consists of 14 residues. The full variable domain, with the rest looked up from reference TRBV3-1 and TRBJ1-5, is DTAVSQTPKYLVTQMGNDKSIKCEQNLGHDTMYWYKQDSKKFLKIMFSYNNKELIINETVPNRFSPKSPDKAHLNLHINSLELGDSAVYFCASSQDLGRRSQHFGDGTRLSIL.

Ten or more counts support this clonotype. The CDR3 is CASSVTSGSTYEQFF. CDR3 bases: TGCGCCAGCAGCGTTACTAGCGGGAGTACTTATGAGCAGTTCTTC. The rearrangement uses TRBV5-1 and TRBJ2-1, with 11 bases identical to TRBD2. The CDR3 totals 15 residues. Germline CDR1 reads SGHRS; CDR2 reads YFSETQ. The J segment lost 8 bases and the V segment lost 4 bases, leaving 8 bases of the junction unmatched.

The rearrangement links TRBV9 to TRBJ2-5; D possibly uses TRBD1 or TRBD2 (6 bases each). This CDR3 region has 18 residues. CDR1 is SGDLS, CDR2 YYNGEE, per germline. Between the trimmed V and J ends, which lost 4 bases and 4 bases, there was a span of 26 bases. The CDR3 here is CASSRLGGSVSARETQYF. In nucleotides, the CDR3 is TGTGCCAGCAGCCGCCTCGGGGGCTCCGTATCGGCCCGAGAGACCCAGTACTTC.

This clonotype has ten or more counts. The CDR3 here is CSARDVLQGQGSTDTQYF. The CDR3 DNA sequence: TGCAGTGCTAGAGATGTCTTACAGGGACAGGGGAGCACAGATACGCAGTATTTT. The rearrangement joins TRBV20-1 to TRBJ2-3; 10 nucleotides align to TRBD1. CDR3 length equals 18 residues. Germline V gives CDR1 DFQATT, CDR2 SNEGSKA (reference sequence). V shed 0 bases, J shed 0 bases, and the junction held 9 bases outside the gene matches.

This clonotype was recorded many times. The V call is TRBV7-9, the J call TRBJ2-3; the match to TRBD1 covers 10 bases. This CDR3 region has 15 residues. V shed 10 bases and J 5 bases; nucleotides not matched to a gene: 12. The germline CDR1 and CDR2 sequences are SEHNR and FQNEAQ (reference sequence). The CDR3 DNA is TGTGCCACTTACCGGGACAGGGGTGTAGGAGATACGCAGTATTTT. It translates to CATYRDRGVGDTQYF.

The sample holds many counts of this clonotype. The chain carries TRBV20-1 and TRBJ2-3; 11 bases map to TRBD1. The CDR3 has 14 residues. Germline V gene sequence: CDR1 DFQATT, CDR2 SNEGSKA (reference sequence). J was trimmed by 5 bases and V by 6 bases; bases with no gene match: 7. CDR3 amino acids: CSARTGGGGDTQYF. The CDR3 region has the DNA TGCAGTGCAAGGACAGGGGGCGGCGGAGATACGCAGTATTTT.

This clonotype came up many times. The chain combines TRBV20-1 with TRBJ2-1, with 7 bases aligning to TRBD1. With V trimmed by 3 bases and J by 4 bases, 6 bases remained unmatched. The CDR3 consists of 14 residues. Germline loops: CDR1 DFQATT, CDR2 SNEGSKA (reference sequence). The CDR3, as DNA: TGCAGTGCTAGTGAACAGGGGCTGTACAATGAGCAGTTCTTC. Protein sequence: CSASEQGLYNEQFF.

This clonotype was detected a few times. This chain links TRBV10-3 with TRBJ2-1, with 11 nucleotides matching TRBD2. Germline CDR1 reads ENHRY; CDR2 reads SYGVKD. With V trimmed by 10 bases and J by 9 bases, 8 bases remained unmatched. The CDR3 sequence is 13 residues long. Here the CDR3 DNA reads TGTGCCAGCTATAGCGGGGGGGTTTTTGAGCAGTTCTTC. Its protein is CASYSGGVFEQFF.

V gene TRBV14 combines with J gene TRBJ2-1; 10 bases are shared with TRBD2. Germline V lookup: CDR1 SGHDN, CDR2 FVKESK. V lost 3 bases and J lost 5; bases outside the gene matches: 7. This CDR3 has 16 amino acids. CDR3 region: CASSHLAGARDNEQFF. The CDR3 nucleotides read TGTGCCAGCAGCCATCTAGCGGGGGCGCGAGACAATGAGCAGTTCTTC.

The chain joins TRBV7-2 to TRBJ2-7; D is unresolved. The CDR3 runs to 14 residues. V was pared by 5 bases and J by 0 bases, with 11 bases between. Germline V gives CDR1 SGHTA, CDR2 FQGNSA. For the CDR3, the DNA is TGTGCCAGCAGCCCGAGTGACGGCTCCTACGAGCAGTACTTC. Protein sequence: CASSPSDGSYEQYF.

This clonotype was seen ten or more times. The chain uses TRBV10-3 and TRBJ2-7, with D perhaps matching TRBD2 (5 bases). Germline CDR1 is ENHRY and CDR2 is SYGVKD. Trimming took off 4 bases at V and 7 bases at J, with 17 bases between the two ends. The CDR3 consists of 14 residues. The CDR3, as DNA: TGTGCCATCAGTGGGGAGACCCGACGGTGGGAGCAGTACTTC. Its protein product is CAISGETRRWEQYF.

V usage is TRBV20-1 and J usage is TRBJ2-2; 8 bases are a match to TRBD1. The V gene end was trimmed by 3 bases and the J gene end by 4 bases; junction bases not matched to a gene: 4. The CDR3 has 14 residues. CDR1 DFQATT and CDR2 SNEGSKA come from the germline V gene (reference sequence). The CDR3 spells CSASHRGATGELFF. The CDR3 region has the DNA TGCAGTGCTAGTCACAGGGGGGCCACCGGGGAGCTGTTTTTT.

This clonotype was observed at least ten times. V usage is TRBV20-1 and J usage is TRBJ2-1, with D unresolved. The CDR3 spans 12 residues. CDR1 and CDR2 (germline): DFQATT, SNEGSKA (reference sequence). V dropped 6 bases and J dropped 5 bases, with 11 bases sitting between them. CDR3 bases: TGCAGTGCCTCCCAAGCCGACAATGAGCAGTTCTTC. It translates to CSASQADNEQFF.

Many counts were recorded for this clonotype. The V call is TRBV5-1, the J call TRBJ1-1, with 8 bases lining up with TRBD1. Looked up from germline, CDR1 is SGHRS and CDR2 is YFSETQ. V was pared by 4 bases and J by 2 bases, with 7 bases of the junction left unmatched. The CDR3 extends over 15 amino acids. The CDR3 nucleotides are TGCGCCAGCAGCACATGGACAGGGAGAAACACTGAAGCTTTCTTT. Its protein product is CASSTWTGRNTEAFF.

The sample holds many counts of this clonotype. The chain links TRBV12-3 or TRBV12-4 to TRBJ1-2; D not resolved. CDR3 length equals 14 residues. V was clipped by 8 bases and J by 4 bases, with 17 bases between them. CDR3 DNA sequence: TGTGCCAGCTCTCTGGGAGGGTCGGTCTATGGCTACACCTTC. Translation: CASSLGGSVYGYTF.

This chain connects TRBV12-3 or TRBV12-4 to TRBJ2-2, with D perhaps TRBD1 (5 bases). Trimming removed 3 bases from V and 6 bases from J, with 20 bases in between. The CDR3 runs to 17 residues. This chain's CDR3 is CASSFSLGQGVAGELFF. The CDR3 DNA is TGTGCCAGCAGTTTTTCCCTGGGGCAGGGTGTGGCCGGGGAGCTGTTTTTT.

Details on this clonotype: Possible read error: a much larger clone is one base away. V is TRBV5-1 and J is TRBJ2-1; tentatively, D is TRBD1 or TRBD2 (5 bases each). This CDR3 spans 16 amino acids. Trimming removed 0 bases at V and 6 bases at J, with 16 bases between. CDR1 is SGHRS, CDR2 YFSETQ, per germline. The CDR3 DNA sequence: TGCGCCAGCAGCTTGGCGGGGAGACGGGGCTCCAATGAGCAGTTCTTC. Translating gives CASSLAGRRGSNEQFF.

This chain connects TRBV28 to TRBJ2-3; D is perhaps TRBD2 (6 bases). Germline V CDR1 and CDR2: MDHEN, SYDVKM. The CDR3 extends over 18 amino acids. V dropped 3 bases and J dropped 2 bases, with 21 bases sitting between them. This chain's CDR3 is CASSFIGLSKRLTDTQYF. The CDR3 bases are TGTGCCAGCAGTTTCATCGGACTATCTAAACGCCTCACAGATACGCAGTATTTT. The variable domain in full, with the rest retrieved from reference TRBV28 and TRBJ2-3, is DVKVTQSSRYLVKRTGEKVFLECVQDMDHENMFWYRQDPGLGLRLIYFSYDVKMKEKGDIPEGYSVSREKKERFSLILESASTNQTSMYLCASSFIGLSKRLTDTQYFGPGTRLTVL.

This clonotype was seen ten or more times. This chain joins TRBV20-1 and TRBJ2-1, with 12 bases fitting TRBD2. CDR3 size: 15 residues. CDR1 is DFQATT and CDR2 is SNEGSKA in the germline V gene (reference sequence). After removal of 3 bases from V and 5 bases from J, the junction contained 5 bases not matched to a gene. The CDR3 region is CSASPTSGSDNEQFF. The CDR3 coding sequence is TGCAGTGCTAGCCCGACTAGCGGGAGCGACAATGAGCAGTTCTTC.

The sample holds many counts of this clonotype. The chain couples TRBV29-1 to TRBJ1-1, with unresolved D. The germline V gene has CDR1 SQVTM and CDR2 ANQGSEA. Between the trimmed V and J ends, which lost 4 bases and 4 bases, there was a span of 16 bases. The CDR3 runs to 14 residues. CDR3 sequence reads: CSVGAGILSTEAFF. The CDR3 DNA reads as TGCAGCGTTGGCGCGGGGATTTTGAGCACTGAAGCTTTCTTT.

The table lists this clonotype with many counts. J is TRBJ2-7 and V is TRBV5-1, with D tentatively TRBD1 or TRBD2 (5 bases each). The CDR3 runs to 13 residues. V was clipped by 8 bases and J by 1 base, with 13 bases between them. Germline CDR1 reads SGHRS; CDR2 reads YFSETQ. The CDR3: CARRGPSSYEQYF. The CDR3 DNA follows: TGCGCCAGGAGGGGTCCCTCGTCCTACGAGCAGTACTTC.

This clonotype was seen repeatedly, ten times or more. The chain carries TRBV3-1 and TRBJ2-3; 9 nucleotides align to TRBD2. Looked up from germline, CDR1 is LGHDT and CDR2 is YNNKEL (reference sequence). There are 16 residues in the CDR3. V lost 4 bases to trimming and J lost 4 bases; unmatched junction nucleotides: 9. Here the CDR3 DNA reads TGTGCCAGCAGCCCGGGCGGGACTAGCCGAGCAGATACGCAGTATTTT. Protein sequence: CASSPGGTSRADTQYF.

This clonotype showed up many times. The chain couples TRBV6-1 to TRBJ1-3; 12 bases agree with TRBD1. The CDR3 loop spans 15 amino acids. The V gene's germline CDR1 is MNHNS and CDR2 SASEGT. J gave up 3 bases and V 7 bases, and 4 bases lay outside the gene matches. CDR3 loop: CASMGQGAFGNTIYF. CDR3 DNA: TGTGCCAGCATGGGACAGGGGGCTTTTGGAAACACCATATATTTT.

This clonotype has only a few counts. The CDR3 loop is CASSHRDRVNGYTF. CDR3 DNA: TGTGCCAGCAGCCACCGGGACAGGGTAAATGGCTACACCTTC. The J gene is TRBJ1-2, the V gene TRBV3-1, with 9 nucleotides matching TRBD1. The CDR3 has 14 residues. Trimming cost V 3 bases and J 6 bases; bases outside gene matches: 5. CDR1 is LGHDT, CDR2 YNNKEL, per germline (reference sequence).

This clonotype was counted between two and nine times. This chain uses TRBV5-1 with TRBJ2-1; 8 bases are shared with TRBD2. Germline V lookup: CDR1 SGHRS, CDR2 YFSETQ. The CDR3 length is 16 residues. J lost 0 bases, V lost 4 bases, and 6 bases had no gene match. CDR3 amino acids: CASSPRGGGSYNEQFF. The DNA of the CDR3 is TGCGCCAGCAGCCCACGGGGGGGCGGCTCCTACAATGAGCAGTTCTTC.

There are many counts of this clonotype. The CDR3 DNA is TGCGCCAGCAGCTTGGGTAGCGGGAACACTGAAGCTTTCTTT. It is translated as CASSLGSGNTEAFF. V usage is TRBV5-1 and J usage is TRBJ1-1; no clear D gene. Deletions cut 0 bases from V and 1 base from J, with 7 bases between. Germline assignment: CDR1 SGHRS and CDR2 YFSETQ. CDR3 length: 14 residues.